These 32 T cell receptor beta chains share one sample of origin, sequenced in a study of blood T cell repertoires in COVID-19. Libraries were prepared by immunoSEQ multiplex PCR; TCRdb keeps only in-frame clonotypes and omits some of them. The data contain approximately 93,000 clones, about nine tenths of them singletons. Sequencing was carried out using peripheral blood. Receptor source: a man between 60 and 70 years old with acute or convalescent COVID-19.

The rearrangement joins TRBV27 to TRBJ1-6; no reliable D call. CDR1 is MNHEY, CDR2 SMNVEV, per germline (reference sequence). This CDR3 spans 12 amino acids. The V and J ends lost 2 bases and 9 bases respectively, with 5 bases between them. The CDR3 DNA sequence: TGTGCCAGCAGTTTAATCGGTTCACCCCTCCACTTT. It yields the protein CASSLIGSPLHF.

The rearrangement uses TRBV5-1 and TRBJ2-3, with a weak D call TRBD2 (5 bases). This CDR3 spans 14 amino acids. Germline assignment: CDR1 SGHRS and CDR2 YFSETQ. V was clipped by 3 bases and J by 1 base, with 9 bases between them. Here the CDR3 reads CASSYNSGTDTQYF. CDR3 nucleotide sequence: TGCGCCAGCAGCTATAATAGCGGCACAGATACGCAGTATTTT.

This clone was recorded only once. V is TRBV21-1 and J is TRBJ2-5; the D call in the table, TRBD1, was not verified against the DNA. TRBV21-1 is classified as a pseudogene. The CDR3 totals 15 residues. In nucleotides, the CDR3 is TGTGCCAGCAGCCTTCGGACAGGGATAGGTGAGACCCAGTACTTC. Its translation is CASSLRTGIGETQYF.

This CDR3 is CASSYPLTGRLTQYF. CDR3 in DNA: TGTGCCAGCAGTTACCCCCTGACAGGGAGGTTGACCCAGTACTTC. This chain joins TRBV6-2 or TRBV6-3 and TRBJ2-5, with TRBD1 as a possible D gene (7 bases). V was pared by 2 bases and J by 7 bases, with 17 bases between. The CDR3 is 15 residues long. Germline V gives CDR1 MNHEY, CDR2 SVGEGT.

This chain connects TRBV3-1 (or the pseudogene TRBV3-2) to TRBJ2-2; TRBD2 aligns across 8 bases. The germline gives CDR1 LGHDT, CDR2 YNNKEL (reference sequence). After removal of 6 bases from V and 6 bases from J, the junction contained 9 bases not matched to a gene. The CDR3 has 15 amino acids. This CDR3 is CASSSGLVVSGELFF. CDR3 DNA sequence: TGTGCCAGCAGTTCGGGACTAGTTGTCTCCGGGGAGCTGTTTTTT.

The J gene is TRBJ2-7, the V gene TRBV5-1, with TRBD1 identical over 7 bases. J was trimmed by 2 bases and V by 1 base; bases with no gene match: 3. The CDR3 length is 14 residues. Germline assignment: CDR1 SGHRS and CDR2 YFSETQ. In nucleotides, the CDR3 is TGCGCCAGCAGCTTGCCGGGACAGACCTACGAGCAGTACTTC. Translation: CASSLPGQTYEQYF.

Only a few counts were recorded for this clone. V gene TRBV5-1 combines with J gene TRBJ1-2; D uncertain. Germline V gene data show CDR1 as SGHRS and CDR2 as YFSETQ. The ends were cut back, 0 bases at V and 6 bases at J, with 9 bases in the middle. The CDR3 sequence is 13 residues long. The CDR3 DNA follows: TGCGCCAGCAGCTTGGCCGGGTTGGATGGCTACACCTTC. Amino acids: CASSLAGLDGYTF.

The chain has TRBV30 and TRBJ1-4; 10 nucleotides align to TRBD1. CDR3 length: 15 amino acids. The trim removed 1 base at V and 7 bases at J, leaving 6 bases unmatched. Per germline, CDR1 GTSNPN and CDR2 SVGIG (reference sequence). The CDR3 spells CAWSGVTGGFEKLFF. DNA of the CDR3: TGTGCCTGGAGTGGAGTGACAGGGGGCTTTGAAAAACTGTTTTTT.

The rearrangement joins TRBV10-3 to TRBJ2-2, with D hard to call. The ends were cut back, 10 bases at V and 0 bases at J, with 15 bases in the middle. Germline V gives CDR1 ENHRY, CDR2 SYGVKD. The CDR3 totals 15 residues. CDR3 region: CASRDLPSNTGELFF. CDR3 nucleotides: TGTGCCAGCCGAGATTTACCATCGAACACCGGGGAGCTGTTTTTT.

The chain employs TRBV27 and TRBJ1-6; D call uncertain. The CDR3 loop spans 13 amino acids. Trimming removed 8 bases from V and 0 bases from J, with 5 bases in between. Germline CDR1 and CDR2: MNHEY and SMNVEV (reference sequence). CDR3 region: CASGSSYNSPLHF. DNA for the CDR3: TGTGCCAGCGGGAGCTCCTATAATTCACCCCTCCACTTT.

This chain joins TRBV28 and TRBJ1-2; D gene unclear. The length of the CDR3 is 14 residues. Trimming removed 6 bases at V and 6 bases at J, with 17 bases between. CDR1 is MDHEN and CDR2 is SYDVKM in the germline V gene. CDR3 sequence reads: CASSPGAAANGYTF. Written as DNA, the CDR3 is TGTGCCAGCAGCCCCGGAGCCGCGGCAAATGGCTACACCTTC.

The chain links TRBV5-1 to TRBJ1-1; TRBD1 aligns across 8 bases. The CDR3 totals 15 residues. Looked up from germline, CDR1 is SGHRS and CDR2 is YFSETQ. The V segment lost 5 bases and the J segment 5 bases; nucleotides outside the gene matches: 11. CDR3 region: CASRSGTTGGTEAFF. For the CDR3, the DNA is TGCGCCAGCAGATCTGGCACTACAGGGGGAACTGAAGCTTTCTTT.

The V and J genes are TRBV15 and TRBJ2-1; 7 bases map to TRBD2. This CDR3 has 16 amino acids. Germline V gene lookup returns CDR1 LNHNV and CDR2 YYDKDF (reference sequence). The junction had 7 bases not matched to a gene; V was cut back by 3 bases and J by 2 bases. CDR3 DNA: TGTGCCACCAGCAGGGGGGGGAGCGGGGCCTACAATGAGCAGTTCTTC. It is translated as CATSRGGSGAYNEQFF.

This chain uses TRBV5-8 with TRBJ2-7; 7 bases are a match to TRBD2. Per the germline V gene, CDR1 is SGHTS and CDR2 is YDEGEE. Trimming cost V 0 bases and J 7 bases; bases outside gene matches: 4. This CDR3 is built from 13 residues. DNA for the CDR3: TGTGCCAGCAGCTTGGTTGGGACTAAGGAGCAGTACTTC. Translation: CASSLVGTKEQYF. Full variable domain (rest looked up from reference TRBV5-8 and TRBJ2-7): EAGVTQSPTHLIKTRGQQATLRCSPISGHTSVYWYQQALGLGLQFLLWYDEGEERNRGNFPPRFSGRQFPNYSSELNVNALELEDSALYLCASSLVGTKEQYFGPGTRLTVT.

This sequence joins TRBV5-5 and TRBJ2-3, with D possibly matching TRBD2 (6 bases). From germline, CDR1 is SGHKS and CDR2 YYEKEE (reference sequence). V lost 4 bases and J 3 bases, leaving 15 bases between the germline ends. This CDR3 comprises 15 residues. The CDR3 sequence: CASSLGTGETDTQYF. The CDR3 DNA reads TGTGCCAGCAGCCTTGGGACGGGAGAAACAGATACGCAGTATTTT.

V and J are TRBV6-5 and TRBJ2-1; TRBD1 agrees at 9 bases. CDR3 size: 13 residues. The germline V gene has CDR1 MNHEY and CDR2 SVGAGI. The V and J ends lost 5 bases and 5 bases, in that order; junction bases with no gene match: 1. CDR3 bases: TGTGCCAGCAGTCGGACAGGGGACAATGAGCAGTTCTTC. It is translated as CASSRTGDNEQFF.

The V and J genes are TRBV5-1 and TRBJ2-3, with a weak D call TRBD1 (6 bases). The V end was cut by 4 bases, the J end by 1 base, with 13 bases between. Germline values: CDR1 SGHRS, CDR2 YFSETQ. This CDR3 contains 15 residues. The CDR3 bases are TGCGCCAGCAGCCTAGGGACACTTGGCACAGATACGCAGTATTTT. Translation gives CASSLGTLGTDTQYF.

The chain uses TRBV2 and TRBJ2-7; TRBD1 matches at 10 bases. CDR1 is SNHLY, CDR2 FYNNEI, per germline. Germline trimming cut 6 bases from V and 0 bases from J; bases unmatched to any gene: 5. This CDR3 contains 15 residues. The CDR3 DNA is TGTGCCAGCAGGACCCGGGACAGGGGCTCCTACGAGCAGTACTTC. This encodes CASRTRDRGSYEQYF.

J is TRBJ1-1 and V is TRBV7-9; D is unresolved. Germline-derived CDR1 and CDR2 are SEHNR and FQNEAQ (reference sequence). V was cut by 8 bases and J by 6 bases, with 19 bases left in between. This CDR3 has 14 residues. The CDR3 sequence: CASFPAGSYAEAFF. The CDR3 nucleotides are TGTGCCAGCTTCCCCGCGGGCTCTTACGCTGAAGCTTTCTTT.

The genes are TRBV10-3 and TRBJ1-2, with unresolved D. V shed 10 bases and J shed 6 bases, with 18 bases lying between them. The CDR3 consists of 13 residues. The germline gives CDR1 ENHRY, CDR2 SYGVKD. CDR3 sequence reads: CASHPEVRDGYTF. CDR3 DNA: TGTGCCAGCCACCCCGAGGTACGGGATGGCTACACCTTC.

The chain has TRBV28 and TRBJ2-1; TRBD2 aligns across 9 bases. Unmatched junction bases numbered 8, after V lost 2 bases and J lost 3 bases. Per germline, CDR1 MDHEN and CDR2 SYDVKM. CDR3 length: 17 amino acids. The CDR3 DNA is TGTGCCAGCAGTTTACCTCGTCTAGCGGGGATCTACAATGAGCAGTTCTTC. This encodes CASSLPRLAGIYNEQFF.

The CDR3 bases are TGCGCCAGCAGCTTAAGTGGACTCGCGGGACAGACAGATACGCAGTATTTT. This translates into CASSLSGLAGQTDTQYF. This rearrangement joins TRBV5-1 to TRBJ2-3, with D possibly matching TRBD1 (7 bases). Germline values: CDR1 SGHRS, CDR2 YFSETQ. The V end was cut by 2 bases, the J end by 3 bases, with 19 bases between. The CDR3 covers 17 residues.

This clone was observed a few times. The chain couples TRBV5-4 to TRBJ2-5; 9 bases agree with TRBD1. Germline V gene data show CDR1 as SGHNT and CDR2 as YYREEE (reference sequence). The CDR3 runs to 14 residues. The V and J ends lost 5 bases and 2 bases, in that order; junction bases with no gene match: 4. CDR3 DNA: TGTGCCAGCAGGGGGGACAGGGAGCAAGAGACCCAGTACTTC. This gives the protein CASRGDREQETQYF. The whole variable domain, filled in from reference TRBV5-4 and TRBJ2-5, reads ETGVTQSPTHLIKTRGQQVTLRCSSQSGHNTVSWYQQALGQGPQFIFQYYREEENGRGNFPPRFSGLQFPNYSSELNVNALELDDSALYLCASRGDREQETQYFGPGTRLLVL.

The genes are TRBV19 and TRBJ1-2; a weak D match, TRBD1 (5 bases). V gave up 4 bases and J gave up 5 bases, with 17 bases separating them. This CDR3 spans 15 amino acids. Germline V gene lookup returns CDR1 LNHDA and CDR2 SQIVND (reference sequence). CDR3 nucleotides: TGTGCCAGTAGTAACCGGGACGGAGGGATATATGGCTACACCTTC. Its translation is CASSNRDGGIYGYTF. The variable domain in full, completed from reference TRBV19 and TRBJ1-2, reads DGGITQSPKYLFRKEGQNVTLSCEQNLNHDAMYWYRQDPGQGLRLIYYSQIVNDFQKGDIAEGYSVSREKKESFPLTVTSAQKNPTAFYLCASSNRDGGIYGYTFGSGTRLTVV.

This sequence joins TRBV5-1 and TRBJ1-3; D remains unclear. The germline V and J ends were trimmed by 2 bases and 0 bases, with 12 bases remaining between them. This CDR3 region has 16 residues. Germline-derived CDR1 and CDR2 are SGHRS and YFSETQ. CDR3 region: CASSFDGSNSGNTIYF. Here the CDR3 DNA reads TGCGCCAGCAGCTTTGACGGGTCCAACTCTGGAAACACCATATATTTT.

This rearrangement joins TRBV29-1 to TRBJ1-2; tentative D call: TRBD1 (6 bases). Looked up from germline, CDR1 is SQVTM and CDR2 is ANQGSEA. This CDR3 contains 12 residues. The ends were cut back, 7 bases at V and 7 bases at J, with 16 bases in the middle. For the CDR3, the DNA is TGCAGCGCCTCGGGACAATGGGGTGGCTACACCTTC. As protein: CSASGQWGGYTF. Filled out from reference TRBV29-1 and TRBJ1-2, the complete variable domain reads SAVISQKPSRDICQRGTSLTIQCQVDSQVTMMFWYRQQPGQSLTLIATANQGSEATYESGFVIDKFPISRPNLTFSTLTVSNMSPEDSSIYLCSASGQWGGYTFGSGTRLTVV.

The rearrangement links TRBV3-1 (or the pseudogene TRBV3-2) to TRBJ2-4; possibly TRBD2 for D (7 bases). This CDR3 region has 17 residues. The V end lost 0 bases, the J end lost 2 bases, and 14 bases lay between the germline ends. Germline V gene lookup returns CDR1 LGHDT and CDR2 YNNKEL (reference sequence). DNA of the CDR3: TGTGCCAGCAGCCAAGAAGGGGGAGGGAGGCCCAAAAACATTCAGTACTTC. Translation gives CASSQEGGGRPKNIQYF.

The rearrangement links TRBV5-1 to TRBJ2-7; the match to TRBD1 covers 9 bases. J gave up 2 bases and V 2 bases, and 2 bases lay outside the gene matches. In germline, CDR1 is SGHRS, CDR2 YFSETQ. CDR3 length: 14 amino acids. CDR3 amino acids: CASSLQGATYEQYF. The CDR3 DNA follows: TGCGCCAGCAGCTTACAGGGGGCAACCTACGAGCAGTACTTC.

This clone was seen only a few times. This chain connects TRBV7-9 to TRBJ1-3; tentative D call: TRBD1 (6 bases). Germline values: CDR1 SEHNR, CDR2 FQNEAQ (reference sequence). The CDR3 extends over 14 amino acids. V was cut by 5 bases and J by 3 bases, with 11 bases left in between. CDR3 sequence: CASSTGQLGNTIYF. The CDR3 region has the DNA TGTGCCAGCAGCACCGGACAGCTTGGAAACACCATATATTTT.

J is TRBJ2-1 and V is TRBV5-1, with 7 bases matching TRBD2. Germline V gene sequence: CDR1 SGHRS, CDR2 YFSETQ. The CDR3 is made up of 16 amino acids. V dropped 2 bases and J dropped 2; count of bases not matched to a gene: 7. In DNA form, the CDR3 reads TGCGCCAGCAGCTTAGTTGGGGGGGTCGCCTACAATGAGCAGTTCTTC. It yields the protein CASSLVGGVAYNEQFF. Together with reference TRBV5-1 and TRBJ2-1, the CDR3 gives the full variable domain: KAGVTQTPRYLIKTRGQQVTLSCSPISGHRSVSWYQQTPGQGLQFLFEYFSETQRNKGNFPGRFSGRQFSNSRSEMNVSTLELGDSALYLCASSLVGGVAYNEQFFGPGTRLTVL.

The chain employs TRBV3-1 (or the pseudogene TRBV3-2) and TRBJ2-2; 9 nucleotides align to TRBD1. This CDR3 comprises 14 residues. Losses at the gene ends were 4 bases for V and 6 bases for J; bases not matched to a gene: 3. Germline values: CDR1 LGHDT, CDR2 YNNKEL (reference sequence). The CDR3 nucleotides read TGTGCCAGCAGCCTAGGGGACAGGGCCGGGGAGCTGTTTTTT. Protein sequence: CASSLGDRAGELFF.

This clone was picked up one time. The V and J genes are TRBV9 and TRBJ1-1; D not resolved. The germline gives CDR1 SGDLS, CDR2 YYNGEE. The CDR3 consists of 16 residues. Trimming pared 3 bases from V and 6 bases from J, leaving 21 bases between. This CDR3 is CASSARSGVKGAEAFF. CDR3 in DNA: TGTGCCAGCAGCGCCCGTTCGGGAGTAAAAGGCGCTGAAGCTTTCTTT.